The 3 T cell receptor beta chains reported below all come from one sample, sequenced in a study of response to subunit inactivated influenza vaccine. TCRdb re-called the RT-PCR reads with MiXCR, one entry per CDR3 protein. The sample contains 450,000 to 600,000 distinct CDR3 sequences, around 8% of which appear only once. The specimen comprised PBMCs from blood, sampled roughly 24 months after vaccination. Every receptor here comes from a man between 50 and 75 years old who received an inactivated influenza vaccine.

This clonotype was seen more than once but under ten times. V and J are TRBV6-2 or TRBV6-3 and TRBJ2-4; D is unclear. CDR3 length equals 15 residues. V shed 2 bases and J shed 0 bases, with 8 bases lying between them. Germline CDR1 is MNHEY and CDR2 is SVGEGT. The CDR3 spells CASSYTELAKNIQYF. The DNA for the CDR3 is TGTGCCAGCAGTTACACGGAGCTAGCCAAAAACATTCAGTACTTC.

This clonotype was detected a few times. The J gene is TRBJ2-7, the V gene TRBV11-1, with D perhaps matching TRBD1 (5 bases). V dropped 6 bases and J dropped 3 bases, with 12 bases sitting between them. The CDR3 is 13 amino acids. Germline V gene sequence: CDR1 SGHAT, CDR2 FQDESV (reference sequence). The CDR3 region is CASSRRQGYEQYF. CDR3 nucleotide sequence: TGTGCCAGCAGTAGAAGGCAGGGCTACGAGCAGTACTTC.

This clonotype showed up many times. This chain connects TRBV2 to TRBJ2-5, with no clear D. The ends were cut back, 6 bases at V and 5 bases at J, with 16 bases in the middle. There are 14 residues in the CDR3. Germline V CDR1 and CDR2: SNHLY, FYNNEI. CDR3 DNA sequence: TGTGCCAGCAGCGTCGATAGGGCGGTCGAGACCCAGTACTTC. Translated: CASSVDRAVETQYF.